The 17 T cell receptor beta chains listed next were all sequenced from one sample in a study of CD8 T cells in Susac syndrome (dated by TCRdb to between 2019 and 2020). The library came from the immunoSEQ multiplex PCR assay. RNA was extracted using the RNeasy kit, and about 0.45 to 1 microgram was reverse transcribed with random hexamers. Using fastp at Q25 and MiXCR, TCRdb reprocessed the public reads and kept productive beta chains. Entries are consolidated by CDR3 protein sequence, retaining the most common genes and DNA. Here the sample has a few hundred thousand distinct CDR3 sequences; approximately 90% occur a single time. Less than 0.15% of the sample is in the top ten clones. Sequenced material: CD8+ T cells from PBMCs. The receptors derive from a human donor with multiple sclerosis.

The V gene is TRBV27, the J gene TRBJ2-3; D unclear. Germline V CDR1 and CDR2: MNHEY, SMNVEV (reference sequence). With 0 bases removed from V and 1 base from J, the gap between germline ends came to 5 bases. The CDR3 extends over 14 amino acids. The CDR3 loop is CASSLSWGTDTQYF. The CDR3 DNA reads TGTGCCAGCAGTTTATCGTGGGGCACAGATACGCAGTATTTT.

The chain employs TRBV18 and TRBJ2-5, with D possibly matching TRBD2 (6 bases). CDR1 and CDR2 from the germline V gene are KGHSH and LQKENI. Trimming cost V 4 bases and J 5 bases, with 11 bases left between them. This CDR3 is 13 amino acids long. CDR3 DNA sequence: TGTGCCAGCTCACTCCCTGGGGGGGAGACCCAGTACTTC. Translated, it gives CASSLPGGETQYF. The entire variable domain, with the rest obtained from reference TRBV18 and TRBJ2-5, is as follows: NAGVMQNPRHLVRRRGQEARLRCSPMKGHSHVYWYRQLPEEGLKFMVYLQKENIIDESGMPKERFSAEFPKEGPSILRIQQVVRGDSAAYFCASSLPGGETQYFGPGTRLLVL.

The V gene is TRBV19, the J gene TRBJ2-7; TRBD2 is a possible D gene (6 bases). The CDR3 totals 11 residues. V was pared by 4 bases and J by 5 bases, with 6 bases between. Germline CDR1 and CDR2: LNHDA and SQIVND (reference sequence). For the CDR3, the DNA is TGTGCCAGTAGTAGGGAGGACGAGCAGTACTTC. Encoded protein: CASSREDEQYF.

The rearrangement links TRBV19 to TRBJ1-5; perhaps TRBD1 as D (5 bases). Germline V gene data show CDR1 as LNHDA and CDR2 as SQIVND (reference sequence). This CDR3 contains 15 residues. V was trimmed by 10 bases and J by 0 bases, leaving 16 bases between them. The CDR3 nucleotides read TGTGCCACCGAATCTACAGGATTTAGCAATCAGCCCCAGCATTTT. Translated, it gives CATESTGFSNQPQHF.

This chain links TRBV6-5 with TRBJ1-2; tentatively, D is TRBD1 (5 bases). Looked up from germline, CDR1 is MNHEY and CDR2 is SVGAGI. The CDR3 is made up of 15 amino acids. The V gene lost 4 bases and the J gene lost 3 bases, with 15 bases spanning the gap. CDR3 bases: TGTGCCAGCAGTTCCCGGGACCGTCGGGACTATGGCTACACCTTC. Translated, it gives CASSSRDRRDYGYTF.

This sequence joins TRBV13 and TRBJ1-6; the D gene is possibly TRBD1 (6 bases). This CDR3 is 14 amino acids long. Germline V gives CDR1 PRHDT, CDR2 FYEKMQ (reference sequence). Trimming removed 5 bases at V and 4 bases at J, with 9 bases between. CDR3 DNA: TGTGCCAGCAGCGTCACAGGGTATAATTCACCCCTCCACTTT. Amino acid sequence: CASSVTGYNSPLHF. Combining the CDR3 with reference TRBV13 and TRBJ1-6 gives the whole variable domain AAGVIQSPRHLIKEKRETATLKCYPIPRHDTVYWYQQGPGQDPQFLISFYEKMQSDKGSIPDRFSAQQFSDYHSELNMSSLELGDSALYFCASSVTGYNSPLHFGNGTRLTVT.

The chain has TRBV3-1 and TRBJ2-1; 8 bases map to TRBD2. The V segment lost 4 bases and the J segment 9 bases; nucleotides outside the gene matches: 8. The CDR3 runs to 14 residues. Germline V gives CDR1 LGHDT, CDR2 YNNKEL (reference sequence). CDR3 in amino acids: CASSPVFSGTEQFF. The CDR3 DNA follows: TGTGCCAGCAGCCCTGTTTTTAGCGGGACTGAGCAGTTCTTC.

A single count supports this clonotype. DNA for the CDR3: TGCAGTGCCAGCCTGGCGAGGGGGAACACTGAAGCTTTCTTT. Translated: CSASLARGNTEAFF. This sequence joins TRBV20-1 and TRBJ1-1, with D perhaps TRBD1 (5 bases). The V gene lost 6 bases and the J gene lost 1 base, with 15 bases spanning the gap. The CDR3 is 14 residues long. CDR1 and CDR2 from the germline V gene are DFQATT and SNEGSKA (reference sequence).

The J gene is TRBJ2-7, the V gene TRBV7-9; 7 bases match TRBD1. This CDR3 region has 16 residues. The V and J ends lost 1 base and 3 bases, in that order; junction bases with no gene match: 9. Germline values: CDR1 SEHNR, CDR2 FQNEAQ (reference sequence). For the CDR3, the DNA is TGTGCCAGCAGCTTAGTTAGAGCGGACAGGAGCTACGAGCAGTACTTC. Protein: CASSLVRADRSYEQYF.

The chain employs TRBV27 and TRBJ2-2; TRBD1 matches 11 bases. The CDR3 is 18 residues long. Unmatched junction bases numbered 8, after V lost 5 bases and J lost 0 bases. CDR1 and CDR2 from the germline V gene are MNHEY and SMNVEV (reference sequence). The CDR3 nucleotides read TGTGCCAGCAGTGGGGACAGGGGGACCAATTCGAACACCGGGGAGCTGTTTTTT. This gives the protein CASSGDRGTNSNTGELFF.

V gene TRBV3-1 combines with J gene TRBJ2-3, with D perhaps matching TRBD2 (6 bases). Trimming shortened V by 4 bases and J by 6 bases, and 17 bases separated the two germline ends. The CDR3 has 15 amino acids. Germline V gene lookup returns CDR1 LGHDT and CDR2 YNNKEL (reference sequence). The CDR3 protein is CASSPTPGTGDTQYF. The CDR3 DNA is TGTGCCAGCAGCCCGACTCCTGGGACTGGCGATACGCAGTATTTT.

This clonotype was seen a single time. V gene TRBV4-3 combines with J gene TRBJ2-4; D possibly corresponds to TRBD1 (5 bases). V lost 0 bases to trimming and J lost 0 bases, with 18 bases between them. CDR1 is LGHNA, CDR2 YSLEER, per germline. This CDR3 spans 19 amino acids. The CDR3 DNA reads TGCGCCAGCAGCCAAGATCCGAGACAGCTAACGCTAGCCAAAAACATTCAGTACTTC. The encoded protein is CASSQDPRQLTLAKNIQYF.

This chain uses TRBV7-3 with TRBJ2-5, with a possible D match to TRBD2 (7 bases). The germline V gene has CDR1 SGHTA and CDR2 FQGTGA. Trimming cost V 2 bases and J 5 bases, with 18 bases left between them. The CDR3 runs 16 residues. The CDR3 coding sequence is TGTGCCAGCAGCTTATTCGGTCAGGGGCGGGGGGAGACCCAGTACTTC. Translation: CASSLFGQGRGETQYF.

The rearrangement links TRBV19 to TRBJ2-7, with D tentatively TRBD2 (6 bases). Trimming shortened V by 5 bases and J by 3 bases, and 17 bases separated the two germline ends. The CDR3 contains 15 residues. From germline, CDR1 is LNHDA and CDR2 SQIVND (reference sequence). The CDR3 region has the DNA TGTGCCAGTAGTGTTACGTGGGGACTCAGCTACGAGCAGTACTTC. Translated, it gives CASSVTWGLSYEQYF.

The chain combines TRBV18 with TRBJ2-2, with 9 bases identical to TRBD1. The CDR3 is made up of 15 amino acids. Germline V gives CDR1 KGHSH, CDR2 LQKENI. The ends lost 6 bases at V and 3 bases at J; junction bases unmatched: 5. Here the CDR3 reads CASSPTGGYTGELFF. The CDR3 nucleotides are TGTGCCAGCTCCCCTACAGGGGGCTACACCGGGGAGCTGTTTTTT.

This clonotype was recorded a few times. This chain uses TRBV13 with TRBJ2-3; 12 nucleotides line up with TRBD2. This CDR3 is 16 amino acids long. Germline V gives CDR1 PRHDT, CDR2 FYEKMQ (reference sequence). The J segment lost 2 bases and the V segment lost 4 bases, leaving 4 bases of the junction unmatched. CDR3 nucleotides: TGTGCCAGCAGCTCTCGACTAGCGGGAGCCACAGATACGCAGTATTTT. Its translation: CASSSRLAGATDTQYF.

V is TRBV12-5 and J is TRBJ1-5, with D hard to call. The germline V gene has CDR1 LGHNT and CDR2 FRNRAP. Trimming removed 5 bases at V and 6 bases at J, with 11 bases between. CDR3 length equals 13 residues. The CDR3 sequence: CASGTSWVQPQHF. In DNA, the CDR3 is TGTGCTAGTGGTACTTCCTGGGTTCAGCCCCAGCATTTT.